Ten or more counts support the clone carrying this TCR beta chain. Antigen: not known. The sample belongs to a study of T cells in Graves' hyperthyroidism and ophthalmopathy. The study, taken as a whole, reports: In simple terms, a model built on 13 V-J features told ophthalmopathy apart from stable hyperthyroidism.

Germline lookup yields CDR1 MDHEN and CDR2 SYDVKM. The CDR3 is made up of 14 amino acids. V was pared by 5 bases and J by 0 bases, with 10 bases between. Amplification of TCR beta CDR3 regions used RNA as the template. Primed by the HTBI set, a first-round RT-PCR was run on the TCR CDR3. TCRdb reanalysed the multiplex PCR reads using MiXCR and keeps one entry per CDR3 protein. The sample yields under 400,000 distinct CDR3 sequences, approximately 13% seen once. Material for sequencing was blood. This chain links TRBV28 with TRBJ1-2, with no clear D. This receptor was taken from a woman aged 18-29 years with Graves' hyperthyroidism. The CDR3 reads CASSPYSPNYGYTF. The CDR3 DNA is TGTGCCAGCAGTCCGTACAGCCCTAACTATGGCTACACCTTC.